The 8 T cell receptor beta chains given below trace back to one sample, sequenced in a study of PD-1 blockade in mismatch repair-deficient tumors. Assay: immunoSEQ multiplex PCR; the TCRdb copy retains only in-frame clones and omits some. Of 80,000 to 100,000 clones detected, over 70% appear once; the ten largest clones hold roughly 2.8%. The sample consisted of peripheral blood, taken 12 weeks after starting pembrolizumab. Receptor source: an adult with mismatch repair-deficient cancer.

This clone was counted only a few times. This sequence joins TRBV6-1 and TRBJ1-2; D is perhaps TRBD1 (6 bases). The germline V gene encodes CDR1 MNHNS and CDR2 SASEGT. The length of the CDR3 is 15 residues. Trimming removed 2 bases from V and 6 bases from J, with 16 bases in between. In DNA form, the CDR3 reads TGTGCCAGCAGTGAAAAAGCAGGGGCCGGTGATGGCTACACCTTC. Its protein is CASSEKAGAGDGYTF.

This chain connects TRBV7-9 to TRBJ1-2; a weak D match, TRBD1 (5 bases). Trimming pared 5 bases from V and 1 base from J, leaving 14 bases between. The CDR3 is 15 amino acids. Germline V gives CDR1 SEHNR, CDR2 FQNEAQ (reference sequence). CDR3 residues: CASSQIQELNYGYTF. CDR3 DNA: TGTGCCAGCAGCCAAATACAGGAGCTTAACTATGGCTACACCTTC.

This clone has just a few counts. The chain joins TRBV5-1 to TRBJ1-1, with D possibly being TRBD1 (5 bases). This CDR3 has 15 residues. Between the trimmed V and J ends, which lost 4 bases and 5 bases, there was a span of 18 bases. Germline CDR1 and CDR2: SGHRS and YFSETQ. The CDR3 nucleotides read TGCGCCAGCAGCGCGGACACTATCGGAACAACTGAAGCTTTCTTT. Protein product: CASSADTIGTTEAFF.

The rearrangement uses TRBV4-3 and TRBJ2-3; 8 nucleotides align to TRBD1. With V trimmed by 4 bases and J by 6 bases, 6 bases remained unmatched. The CDR3 length is 14 residues. Germline V lookup: CDR1 LGHNA, CDR2 YSLEER. DNA for the CDR3: TGCGCCAGCAGCCCCGGGACAGGAGCGGATACGCAGTATTTT. Translation gives CASSPGTGADTQYF.

This clone was seen a handful of times. The chain employs TRBV11-2 and TRBJ2-7; perhaps TRBD2 as D (5 bases). From germline, CDR1 is SGHAT and CDR2 FQNNGV. Trimming cost V 4 bases and J 6 bases, with 16 bases left between them. The CDR3 runs 14 residues. This CDR3 is CASSSPPLACEQYF. The DNA for the CDR3 is TGTGCCAGCAGCTCCCCGCCGCTAGCATGCGAGCAGTACTTC. Supplemented by reference TRBV11-2 and TRBJ2-7, the full variable domain reads EAGVAQSPRYKIIEKRQSVAFWCNPISGHATLYWYQQILGQGPKLLIQFQNNGVVDDSQLPKDRFSAERLKGVDSTLKIQPAKLEDSAVYLCASSSPPLACEQYFGPGTRLTVT.

The chain carries TRBV11-3 and TRBJ1-3; D uncertain. The germline CDR1 and CDR2 sequences are SGHNT and YENEEA. The CDR3 consists of 12 residues. V was clipped by 0 bases and J by 5 bases, with 2 bases between them. Here the CDR3 DNA reads TGTGCCAGCAGCTTAGATCGAAACACCATATATTTT. Translated, it gives CASSLDRNTIYF.

This rearrangement joins TRBV6-5 to TRBJ1-2; the D gene is possibly TRBD1 (5 bases). Germline V gene lookup returns CDR1 MNHEY and CDR2 SVGAGI. V was trimmed by 2 bases and J by 4 bases, leaving 11 bases between them. The length of the CDR3 is 14 residues. CDR3 sequence: CASSYVQGTYGYTF. In DNA, the CDR3 is TGTGCCAGCAGTTACGTTCAGGGAACCTATGGCTACACCTTC.

This rearrangement joins TRBV14 to TRBJ1-2; D is unresolved. Germline CDR1 SGHDN, CDR2 FVKESK. Trimming removed 4 bases at V and 0 bases at J, with 6 bases between. The CDR3 runs 13 residues. This chain's CDR3 is CASSPRPNYGYTF. The CDR3 nucleotides read TGTGCCAGCAGCCCCAGACCTAACTATGGCTACACCTTC.